A single TCR beta chain is shown here with its context. Its antigen is not identified. This sample was taken from a study of PD-L1 blockade in urothelial cancer. Study-level background: Most patients, about 85% of the roughly 30, were males with bladder-origin cancer. Typically, measured as a median, blood samples had 141,255 T cells. General study results and limits: Pretreatment blood TCR clonality under the median forecast improved survival.

V was trimmed by 7 bases and J by 0 bases, leaving 16 bases between them. The CDR3 runs 15 residues. Germline V CDR1 and CDR2: MDHEN, SYDVKM. Using immunoSEQ multiplex PCR, the repertoire was profiled, and TCRdb retains in-frame clones only, with some absent. The table lists approximately 110,000 clones, approximately 85% of them singletons. The sample was PBMCs, taken around atezolizumab (anti-PD-L1) treatment. The chain uses TRBV28 and TRBJ2-7; D perhaps matches TRBD2 (6 bases). The receptor was isolated from a man between 45 and 60 years old with urothelial cancer. CDR3 nucleotide sequence: TGTGCCAGCAAGCGGGCGGGTCCCATCTCCTACGAGCAGTACTTC. This encodes CASKRAGPISYEQYF.